This TCR beta chain was identified during a study of OX40 agonist ivuxolimab in advanced cancers. Clones were read by immunoSEQ multiplex PCR, and TCRdb kept only the in-frame ones, dropping some. The data contain around 20,000 clones, around 70% of them seen just once; the ten biggest clones take up under 25%. Germline-derived CDR1 and CDR2 are SGHVS and FQNEAQ. The ends lost 1 base at V and 4 bases at J; junction bases unmatched: 13. The CDR3 is 18 amino acids. This clone was recorded once. The sample in question was CD4+ or CD8+ T cells sorted from blood, obtained in a trial of the OX40 agonist ivuxolimab. This receptor was taken from an adult with an advanced solid tumor such as melanoma, head and neck, liver or kidney cancer. V and J are TRBV7-8 and TRBJ2-1; 7 positions agree with TRBD2. The CDR3 here is CASSLVGGEALGYNEQFF. CDR3 bases: TGTGCCAGCAGCTTAGTGGGGGGGGAGGCCCTTGGGTACAATGAGCAGTTCTTC. Looking up the rest from reference TRBV7-8 and TRBJ2-1 gives the full variable domain: GAGVSQSPRYKVAKRGQDVALRCDPISGHVSLFWYQQALGQGPEFLTYFQNEAQLDKSGLPSDRFFAERPEGSVSTLKIQRTQQEDSAVYLCASSLVGGEALGYNEQFFGPGTRLTVL.